The 29 T cell receptor beta chains presented below share a single source sample, sequenced in a study of identifying expanded T cells in peripheral blood. Here immunoSEQ multiplex PCR was the method, and the copy in TCRdb shows in-frame clones only, minus some. The repertoire has 65,000 to 95,000 clones, over 85% of them found once; the top ten carry 7.3%. The sample taken for sequencing was blood. All receptors derive from a person aged 18 to 70 in good health.

V and J are TRBV2 and TRBJ2-1; 8 nucleotides match TRBD2. CDR1 SNHLY and CDR2 FYNNEI come from the germline V gene. The ends lost 3 bases at V and 6 bases at J; junction bases unmatched: 7. The CDR3 sequence is 15 residues long. CDR3 coding DNA: TGTGCCAGCAGTGATGGCGGGGGGCGCTTCAATGAGCAGTTCTTC. Encoded protein: CASSDGGGRFNEQFF.

This chain links TRBV4-3 with TRBJ2-3; 9 nucleotides align to TRBD2. Trimming removed 1 base from V and 6 bases from J; junction bases left unmatched: 5. CDR3 size: 15 residues. The germline CDR1 and CDR2 sequences are LGHNA and YSLEER. Here the CDR3 DNA reads TGCGCCAGCAGCCAAGTAGAAGCGGGAGGTGATACGCAGTATTTT. Translated, it gives CASSQVEAGGDTQYF.

The V and J genes are TRBV6-1 and TRBJ1-1; 7 bases match TRBD1. From germline, CDR1 is MNHNS and CDR2 SASEGT. The CDR3 loop spans 13 amino acids. The ends lost 6 bases at V and 3 bases at J; junction bases unmatched: 4. The CDR3 nucleotides read TGTGCCAGCAGGCGCACAGGGGACACTGAAGCTTTCTTT. It encodes CASRRTGDTEAFF.

In this sample, this clone is medium-sized. The V gene is TRBV5-8, the J gene TRBJ2-1; D perhaps matches TRBD2 (5 bases). Germline CDR1 is SGHTS and CDR2 is YDEGEE. The CDR3 sequence is 20 residues long. Between the trimmed V and J ends, which lost 0 bases and 4 bases, there was a span of 26 bases. The CDR3: CASSLGGGSGVGRPYNEQFF. DNA of the CDR3: TGTGCCAGCAGCTTGGGAGGAGGTTCCGGGGTAGGGAGACCTTACAATGAGCAGTTCTTC.

The V and J genes are TRBV4-1 and TRBJ2-7, with no clear D. The CDR3 loop spans 15 amino acids. Per germline, CDR1 MGHRA and CDR2 YSYEKL. V shed 0 bases and J shed 0 bases, with 9 bases lying between them. CDR3 sequence: CASSQEDTLSYEQYF. The DNA for the CDR3 is TGCGCCAGCAGCCAAGAAGACACACTCTCCTACGAGCAGTACTTC.

The rearrangement joins TRBV15 to TRBJ2-1, with D tentatively TRBD1 or TRBD2 (7 bases each). Trimming removed 0 bases at V and 7 bases at J, with 16 bases between. The CDR3 is made up of 16 amino acids. CDR1 is LNHNV and CDR2 is YYDKDF in the germline V gene (reference sequence). The CDR3 loop is CATSRDQGGRLNEQFF. In DNA form, the CDR3 reads TGTGCCACCAGCAGAGATCAGGGGGGGCGTTTGAATGAGCAGTTCTTC.

This rearrangement joins TRBV12-5 to TRBJ2-1, with 13 bases aligning to TRBD2. Losses at the gene ends were 0 bases for V and 3 bases for J; bases not matched to a gene: 5. The CDR3 loop spans 18 amino acids. Germline V gene lookup returns CDR1 LGHNT and CDR2 FRNRAP. CDR3 sequence reads: CASGLVSGLAGHYNEQFF. CDR3 bases: TGTGCTAGTGGTTTGGTCTCGGGACTAGCGGGACACTACAATGAGCAGTTCTTC.

The CDR3 loop reads CASSQATGTSGGALPDTQYF. The CDR3 DNA reads TGCGCCAGCAGCCAAGCTACCGGGACTAGCGGGGGGGCTCTCCCAGATACGCAGTATTTT. This chain links TRBV4-1 with TRBJ2-3, with 16 bases that match TRBD2. This CDR3 is built from 20 residues. The V and J ends lost 1 base and 4 bases, in that order; junction bases with no gene match: 11. CDR1 MGHRA and CDR2 YSYEKL come from the germline V gene.

The chain joins TRBV2 to TRBJ1-1; no clear D gene. CDR1 is SNHLY and CDR2 is FYNNEI in the germline V gene. The CDR3 is made up of 11 amino acids. V was shortened by 4 bases and J by 7 bases, with 7 bases between the two germline ends. CDR3 bases: TGTGCCAGCAGTGGGTTGAGTGAAGCTTTCTTT. This codes for CASSGLSEAFF.

The chain uses TRBV5-1 and TRBJ2-5, with D unresolved. CDR1 SGHRS and CDR2 YFSETQ come from the germline V gene. Trimming took 1 base from V and 2 from J, leaving 9 bases between them. The CDR3 has 14 residues. In DNA form, the CDR3 reads TGCGCCAGCAGCTTGTCCCCGGTTCAAGAGACCCAGTACTTC. Translating it yields CASSLSPVQETQYF. The full variable domain, its missing parts supplied by reference TRBV5-1 and TRBJ2-5, is KAGVTQTPRYLIKTRGQQVTLSCSPISGHRSVSWYQQTPGQGLQFLFEYFSETQRNKGNFPGRFSGRQFSNSRSEMNVSTLELGDSALYLCASSLSPVQETQYFGPGTRLLVL.

The V and J genes are TRBV11-3 and TRBJ2-3, with D possibly matching TRBD2 (7 bases). The CDR3 length is 17 residues. V lost 0 bases and J 7 bases, leaving 20 bases between the germline ends. Germline V CDR1 and CDR2: SGHNT, YENEEA. CDR3 in amino acids: CASSLDLRRGGENTQYF. DNA of the CDR3: TGTGCCAGCAGCTTAGATCTAAGAAGGGGGGGAGAGAATACGCAGTATTTT.

This rearrangement joins TRBV11-2 to TRBJ2-7; 7 nucleotides align to TRBD1. The CDR3 spans 17 residues. J lost 6 bases, V lost 0 bases, and 14 bases had no gene match. Germline values: CDR1 SGHAT, CDR2 FQNNGV. The CDR3 DNA is TGTGCCAGCAGCTTAGATCGTCAGGACAGGCCTCTCCTCGAGCAGTACTTC. Translated: CASSLDRQDRPLLEQYF.

The rearrangement links TRBV7-9 to TRBJ1-4; no firm D call. The V gene's germline CDR1 is SEHNR and CDR2 FQNEAQ (reference sequence). Deletions cut 5 bases from V and 5 bases from J, with 12 bases between. This CDR3 has 14 residues. The CDR3 spells CASSLHGKNEKLFF. Here the CDR3 DNA reads TGTGCCAGCAGCCTTCACGGGAAAAATGAAAAACTGTTTTTT. The variable domain in full, with the rest retrieved from reference TRBV7-9 and TRBJ1-4, is DTGVSQNPRHKITKRGQNVTFRCDPISEHNRLYWYRQTLGQGPEFLTYFQNEAQLEKSRLLSDRFSAERPKGSFSTLEIQRTEQGDSAMYLCASSLHGKNEKLFFGSGTQLSVL.

J is TRBJ1-2 and V is TRBV5-1; 9 positions agree with TRBD1. This CDR3 region has 13 residues. The trim removed 4 bases at V and 4 bases at J, leaving 2 bases unmatched. In germline, CDR1 is SGHRS, CDR2 YFSETQ. The CDR3 loop reads CASSGQGTYGYTF. The CDR3 DNA reads as TGCGCCAGCAGCGGACAGGGGACCTATGGCTACACCTTC.

The chain joins TRBV7-9 to TRBJ1-1; D is uncertain. The length of the CDR3 is 13 residues. Deletions cut 6 bases from V and 5 bases from J, with 13 bases between. The V gene's germline CDR1 is SEHNR and CDR2 FQNEAQ (reference sequence). The CDR3 DNA is TGTGCCAGCAGTCGTAATGACGGTACTGAAGCTTTCTTT. Translated, it gives CASSRNDGTEAFF. Variable domain in full (rest from reference TRBV7-9 and TRBJ1-1): DTGVSQNPRHKITKRGQNVTFRCDPISEHNRLYWYRQTLGQGPEFLTYFQNEAQLEKSRLLSDRFSAERPKGSFSTLEIQRTEQGDSAMYLCASSRNDGTEAFFGQGTRLTVV.

The rearrangement joins TRBV9 to TRBJ2-2, with D possibly matching TRBD2 (5 bases). The CDR3 length is 15 residues. Germline V gene sequence: CDR1 SGDLS, CDR2 YYNGEE. Trimming shortened V by 4 bases and J by 0 bases, and 10 bases separated the two germline ends. The DNA for the CDR3 is TGTGCCAGCAGCCCCGGGGATGCGAACACCGGGGAGCTGTTTTTT. This gives the protein CASSPGDANTGELFF.

This clone appeared a few times. Additional DNA sequences in this sample encode the identical CDR3. The rearrangement joins TRBV5-1 to TRBJ2-1; D ambiguous. The germline CDR1 and CDR2 sequences are SGHRS and YFSETQ. CDR3 length: 11 residues. V was trimmed by 4 bases and J by 8 bases, leaving 7 bases between them. CDR3 coding DNA: TGCGCCAGCAGCCTACGAGATGAGCAGTTCTTC. This encodes CASSLRDEQFF.

The rearrangement joins TRBV6-6 to TRBJ1-5, with 9 positions matching TRBD1. Trimming took 6 bases from V and 1 from J; bases not matched to a gene: 1. Germline assignment: CDR1 MNHNY and CDR2 SVGAGI (reference sequence). This CDR3 is 14 amino acids long. The CDR3 protein is CASSDRGSNQPQHF. The CDR3 coding sequence is TGTGCCAGCAGCGACAGGGGGAGCAATCAGCCCCAGCATTTT.

V usage is TRBV21-1 and J usage is TRBJ2-7; the D call in the table, TRBD1, was not verified against the DNA. TRBV21-1 is a documented pseudogene. CDR3 length: 14 residues. CDR3 DNA: TGTGCCAGCAGCAAAGAGAAGACAGATTACGAGCAGTACTTC. The encoded protein is CASSKEKTDYEQYF.

V gene TRBV27 combines with J gene TRBJ2-5; TRBD1 matches 9 bases. Germline lookup yields CDR1 MNHEY and CDR2 SMNVEV (reference sequence). The CDR3 contains 15 residues. V was pared by 4 bases and J by 5 bases, with 8 bases of the junction left unmatched. CDR3 region: CASSSGTGRWETQYF. CDR3 bases: TGTGCCAGCAGTTCCGGGACAGGGCGTTGGGAGACCCAGTACTTC.

CDR3 nucleotides: TGTGCCAGCAGCTTAGTGCCGGGGGCGCGTCAGCCCCAGCATTTT. Translating gives CASSLVPGARQPQHF. The rearrangement joins TRBV7-4 to TRBJ1-5; D possibly corresponds to TRBD1 (6 bases). V was pared by 1 base and J by 6 bases, with 13 bases between. In germline, CDR1 is SGHVT, CDR2 SQSDAQ. The CDR3 is made up of 15 amino acids.

This clone appeared once. The V and J genes are TRBV11-2 and TRBJ2-7; D is unclear. This CDR3 has 15 residues. Germline V gene sequence: CDR1 SGHAT, CDR2 FQNNGV. The V end lost 3 bases, the J end lost 2 bases, and 14 bases lay between the germline ends. The CDR3 DNA reads TGTGCCAGCAGCTTCTCGCGGCTGGGGACCTACGAGCAGTACTTC. Translated, it gives CASSFSRLGTYEQYF.

This clone was recorded once. The V and J genes are TRBV10-3 and TRBJ2-1; D not certain. Per germline, CDR1 ENHRY and CDR2 SYGVKD. Trimming cost V 0 bases and J 6 bases, with 9 bases left between them. The length of the CDR3 is 14 residues. The CDR3 sequence: CAISESPSPNEQFF. CDR3 coding DNA: TGTGCCATCAGTGAGTCACCGAGCCCCAATGAGCAGTTCTTC.

This chain links TRBV5-1 with TRBJ2-1; D is possibly TRBD1 (6 bases). With 0 bases removed from V and 1 base from J, the gap between germline ends came to 14 bases. The CDR3 extends over 17 amino acids. Germline lookup yields CDR1 SGHRS and CDR2 YFSETQ. This CDR3 reads CASSLETVGQSYNEQFF. The CDR3 bases are TGCGCCAGCAGCTTGGAAACCGTCGGACAGTCCTACAATGAGCAGTTCTTC.

The J gene is TRBJ1-1, the V gene TRBV7-9; D unclear. V shed 4 bases and J shed 0 bases, with 9 bases lying between them. The length of the CDR3 is 14 residues. In germline, CDR1 is SEHNR, CDR2 FQNEAQ (reference sequence). DNA for the CDR3: TGTGCCAGCAGCTCCCAAATGTTGAACACTGAAGCTTTCTTT. It encodes CASSSQMLNTEAFF.

This chain links TRBV11-3 with TRBJ2-7; D is perhaps TRBD1 or TRBD2 (7 bases each). Germline V gene sequence: CDR1 SGHNT, CDR2 YENEEA. The CDR3 has 14 residues. The V end lost 5 bases, the J end lost 4 bases, and 15 bases lay between the germline ends. In nucleotides, the CDR3 is TGTGCCAGCAGCACGCAGGGGGGGATATACGAGCAGTACTTC. It specifies CASSTQGGIYEQYF.

The CDR3 coding sequence is TGTGCCAGTAGTCTTAGACAGGGCTACGGCGTCTCTGGGGCCAACGTCCTGACTTTC. This translates into CASSLRQGYGVSGANVLTF. This chain connects TRBV19 to TRBJ2-6; the match to TRBD1 covers 7 bases. The germline gives CDR1 LNHDA, CDR2 SQIVND (reference sequence). The CDR3 runs to 19 residues. V gave up 5 bases and J gave up 0 bases; unmatched junction bases: 13. The variable domain in full, completed from reference TRBV19 and TRBJ2-6, reads DGGITQSPKYLFRKEGQNVTLSCEQNLNHDAMYWYRQDPGQGLRLIYYSQIVNDFQKGDIAEGYSVSREKKESFPLTVTSAQKNPTAFYLCASSLRQGYGVSGANVLTFGAGSRLTVL.

The V and J genes are TRBV18 and TRBJ1-3; the D is unclear. The V gene lost 3 bases and the J gene lost 0 bases, with 9 bases spanning the gap. The germline CDR1 and CDR2 sequences are KGHSH and LQKENI. The CDR3 sequence is 15 residues long. The CDR3 here is CASSPTPSSGNTIYF. The CDR3 DNA sequence: TGTGCCAGCTCACCTACTCCCAGCTCTGGAAACACCATATATTTT.

CDR3 DNA sequence: TGTGCCAGCAGCCACCAGCGGGACGTAGGATACCCGGACTATGGCTACACCTTC. It specifies CASSHQRDVGYPDYGYTF. This chain links TRBV14 with TRBJ1-2; D is perhaps TRBD1 (5 bases). Germline CDR1 and CDR2: SGHDN and FVKESK. The length of the CDR3 is 18 residues. V lost 3 bases, J lost 3 bases, and 23 bases lay in between.